This T cell receptor (beta chain) was identified in a study of OX40 agonist ivuxolimab in advanced cancers. Deletions cut 0 bases from V and 4 bases from J, with 12 bases between. CDR1 and CDR2 from the germline V gene are GTSNPN and SVGIG (reference sequence). CDR3 length: 15 residues. Here immunoSEQ multiplex PCR was the method, and the copy in TCRdb shows in-frame clones only, minus some. The sample contains approximately 84,000 clones, about 93% of which appear only once. This TCR came from an adult with an advanced solid tumor such as melanoma, head and neck, liver or kidney cancer. The sample in question was CD4+ or CD8+ T cells sorted from blood, obtained in a trial of the OX40 agonist ivuxolimab. This chain uses TRBV30 with TRBJ1-4, with D tentatively TRBD1 (5 bases). Written as DNA, the CDR3 is TGTGCCTGGAGTGTACGGGGGACGCTTAATGAAAAACTGTTTTTT. This encodes CAWSVRGTLNEKLFF.